The sample holds many counts of the clone carrying this TCR beta chain. Antigen specificity is unknown. This sample is drawn from a study of breast tumors, draining lymph nodes, adjacent tissues. General study findings and limits: Tumors had less TCR diversity than lymph nodes, more than nontumor tissue. Luminal-like breast cancer showed significantly greater tumor-nontumor repertoire similarity than basal-like breast cancer did.

TCRdb re-analysed the multiplex PCR reads in MiXCR, keeping a single row per CDR3 protein. The table shows around 230,000 distinct CDR3 sequences, with 30% to 35% occurring only once. The lymph nodes were axillary draining lymph nodes from breast cancer patients. V was pared by 5 bases and J by 3 bases, with 8 bases between. Germline V gene sequence: CDR1 DFQATT, CDR2 SNEGSKA (reference sequence). CDR3 length equals 12 residues. The chain joins TRBV20-1 to TRBJ1-3; D gene uncertain. Sequencing was performed on axillary lymph node tissue. This TCR was sampled from a female donor with breast cancer. Some clones in this sample may be carry-over from other donors' samples. The CDR3 coding sequence is TGCAGTGCTGTTGGGGATGGAAACACCATATATTTT. Its protein product is CSAVGDGNTIYF.